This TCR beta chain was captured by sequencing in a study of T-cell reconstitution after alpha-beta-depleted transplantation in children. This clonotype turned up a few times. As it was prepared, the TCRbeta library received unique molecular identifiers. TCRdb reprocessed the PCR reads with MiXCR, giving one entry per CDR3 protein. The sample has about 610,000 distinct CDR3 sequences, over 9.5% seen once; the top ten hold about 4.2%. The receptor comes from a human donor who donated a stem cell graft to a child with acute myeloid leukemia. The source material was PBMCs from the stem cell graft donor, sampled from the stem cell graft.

The CDR3 coding sequence is TGTGCCAGCAGCCAAGTTCCATCAGGCAATTCACCCCTCCACTTT. Its protein is CASSQVPSGNSPLHF. The chain couples TRBV3-1 to TRBJ1-6, with D unresolved. V was pared by 1 base and J by 7 bases, with 11 bases between. Germline V gene data show CDR1 as LGHDT and CDR2 as YNNKEL (reference sequence). The CDR3 runs to 15 residues.